A single sample gave rise to the 16 T cell receptor beta chains below, sequenced in a study of blood T cell repertoires in COVID-19. Here immunoSEQ multiplex PCR was the method, and the copy in TCRdb shows in-frame clones only, minus some. Of about 110,000 clones in the sample, roughly four fifths were seen once. The specimen sequenced was peripheral blood. Receptors were obtained from an elderly man with COVID-19, enrolled during active disease.

The V gene is TRBV7-9, the J gene TRBJ2-7; a possible D gene is TRBD2 (7 bases). Germline V lookup: CDR1 SEHNR, CDR2 FQNEAQ (reference sequence). The CDR3 consists of 15 residues. With 4 bases removed from V and 4 bases from J, the gap between germline ends came to 17 bases. In DNA form, the CDR3 reads TGTGCCAGCAGCTCTCCTTCGGAGGGGGGGTACGAGCAGTACTTC. Amino acid sequence: CASSSPSEGGYEQYF.

The genes are TRBV9 and TRBJ2-1; 14 positions agree with TRBD2. The CDR3 consists of 20 residues. V lost 3 bases to trimming and J lost 0 bases; unmatched junction nucleotides: 11. From germline, CDR1 is SGDLS and CDR2 YYNGEE. CDR3 amino acids: CASSALSGTSGRGSYNEQFF. In DNA form, the CDR3 reads TGTGCCAGCAGCGCCCTATCGGGGACTAGCGGGAGAGGCTCCTACAATGAGCAGTTCTTC.

The chain carries TRBV3-1 (or the pseudogene TRBV3-2) and TRBJ2-3; 8 nucleotides line up with TRBD1. Germline V gene data show CDR1 as LGHDT and CDR2 as YNNKEL (reference sequence). CDR3 length: 16 amino acids. V lost 0 bases, J lost 6 bases, and 8 bases stayed unmatched. The CDR3 bases are TGTGCCAGCAGCCAAGATCGGGCAGGGGGCTTCGATACGCAGTATTTT. Amino acid sequence: CASSQDRAGGFDTQYF.

This clone was counted a few times. V is TRBV5-6 and J is TRBJ2-7; 8 positions agree with TRBD1. J lost 2 bases, V lost 0 bases, and 7 bases had no gene match. The CDR3 totals 16 residues. Germline V gene sequence: CDR1 SGHDT, CDR2 YYEEEE. In nucleotides, the CDR3 is TGTGCCAGCAGCTTGGACCGACAGGGGCGAACCTACGAGCAGTACTTC. The encoded protein is CASSLDRQGRTYEQYF.

CDR3 sequence reads: CASSLGTGGLNSNQPQHF. The CDR3 nucleotides are TGTGCCAGCAGCTTAGGGACAGGGGGCTTAAATAGCAATCAGCCCCAGCATTTT. This chain joins TRBV11-2 and TRBJ1-5, with TRBD1 matching over 11 bases. The V segment lost 1 base and the J segment 0 bases; nucleotides outside the gene matches: 5. CDR1 is SGHAT and CDR2 is FQNNGV in the germline V gene. The CDR3 runs 18 residues.

This chain links TRBV15 with TRBJ1-1, with D possibly being TRBD1 (6 bases). Germline values: CDR1 LNHNV, CDR2 YYDKDF (reference sequence). V was clipped by 7 bases and J by 2 bases, with 14 bases between them. The CDR3 totals 14 residues. CDR3 sequence reads: CATTLGGANTEAFF. CDR3 nucleotides: TGTGCCACCACCCTAGGGGGAGCTAACACTGAAGCTTTCTTT. Variable domain in full (rest from reference TRBV15 and TRBJ1-1): DAMVIQNPRYQVTQFGKPVTLSCSQTLNHNVMYWYQQKSSQAPKLLFHYYDKDFNNEADTPDNFQSRRPNTSFCFLDIRSPGLGDTAMYLCATTLGGANTEAFFGQGTRLTVV.

The chain links TRBV3-1 (or the pseudogene TRBV3-2) to TRBJ2-2; 11 nucleotides align to TRBD2. V was clipped by 4 bases and J by 5 bases; unmatched bases: 6. Germline assignment: CDR1 LGHDT and CDR2 YNNKEL (reference sequence). There are 16 residues in the CDR3. CDR3 residues: CASSLAGGPWTGELFF. CDR3 nucleotides: TGTGCCAGCAGCCTAGCGGGAGGGCCGTGGACCGGGGAGCTGTTTTTT.

This clone has just one count. This chain joins TRBV7-2 and TRBJ2-1; a possible D gene is TRBD2 (5 bases). The CDR3 length is 16 residues. Per the germline V gene, CDR1 is SGHTA and CDR2 is FQGNSA. Trimming pared 1 base from V and 2 bases from J, leaving 12 bases between. CDR3 nucleotide sequence: TGTGCCAGCAGCTTAGGGTACGCGGGTACCTACAATGAGCAGTTCTTC. It yields the protein CASSLGYAGTYNEQFF.

This clone has just a few counts. This sequence joins TRBV10-3 and TRBJ1-5; D is unresolved. Looked up from germline, CDR1 is ENHRY and CDR2 is SYGVKD. V was pared by 4 bases and J by 7 bases, with 17 bases between. This CDR3 is 15 amino acids long. The CDR3 region has the DNA TGTGCCATCAGTGGAGGCGAGGGCGGTAGGCAGCCCCAGCATTTT. Its protein product is CAISGGEGGRQPQHF.

The CDR3 sequence is CASSQDRGRNQPQHF. In DNA form, the CDR3 reads TGTGCCAGCAGTCAGGACAGGGGAAGAAATCAGCCCCAGCATTTT. The rearrangement uses TRBV28 and TRBJ1-5, with 9 bases lining up with TRBD1. This CDR3 is built from 15 residues. Germline CDR1 and CDR2: MDHEN and SYDVKM. Unmatched junction bases numbered 6, after V lost 5 bases and J lost 4 bases.

The V and J genes are TRBV6-5 and TRBJ1-3, with D unresolved. The V gene's germline CDR1 is MNHEY and CDR2 SVGAGI. The CDR3 has 10 residues. The CDR3 coding sequence is TGTGCAGCCGGGGTGGACACCATATATTTT. Amino acids: CAAGVDTIYF.

This clone occurred a few times. This chain links TRBV14 with TRBJ2-1; D may be TRBD2 (6 bases). Between the trimmed V and J ends, which lost 0 bases and 7 bases, there was a span of 10 bases. The CDR3 extends over 14 amino acids. In germline, CDR1 is SGHDN, CDR2 FVKESK. The CDR3 coding sequence is TGTGCCAGCAGCCAAGATCGGGAGATAAATGAGCAGTTCTTC. Translated: CASSQDREINEQFF.

This clone was seen a handful of times. The rearrangement joins TRBV5-1 to TRBJ2-1, with 11 nucleotides matching TRBD2. The germline V gene has CDR1 SGHRS and CDR2 YFSETQ. The CDR3 loop spans 16 amino acids. V shed 7 bases, J shed 4 bases, and the junction held 10 bases outside the gene matches. CDR3 nucleotide sequence: TGCGCCAGCCGACCGGGGACTAGCGGAGCATACAATGAGCAGTTCTTC. It translates to CASRPGTSGAYNEQFF. Supplemented by reference TRBV5-1 and TRBJ2-1, the full variable domain reads KAGVTQTPRYLIKTRGQQVTLSCSPISGHRSVSWYQQTPGQGLQFLFEYFSETQRNKGNFPGRFSGRQFSNSRSEMNVSTLELGDSALYLCASRPGTSGAYNEQFFGPGTRLTVL.

Note on this clone: A much larger clone lies one base from this, so it may be a read error. The chain recombines TRBV6-6 with TRBJ2-7; D gene ambiguous. The CDR3 extends over 13 amino acids. Germline loops: CDR1 MNHNY, CDR2 SVGAGI (reference sequence). CDR3 loop: CASSIRSSYGQYF. The CDR3 DNA is TGTGCCAGCAGTATCCGGTCCTCCTACGGGCAGTACTTC.

The chain has TRBV4-2 and TRBJ2-7; 7 nucleotides align to TRBD1. The CDR3 extends over 16 amino acids. J was trimmed by 2 bases and V by 2 bases; bases with no gene match: 9. Germline V gene data show CDR1 as LGHNA and CDR2 as YNFKEQ. The CDR3 DNA reads TGTGCCAGCAGCCAACCCTTAGGGACAGCCACCTACGAGCAGTACTTC. Its protein is CASSQPLGTATYEQYF.

There are a few counts of this clone. The genes are TRBV2 and TRBJ2-5; possible D gene TRBD2, 5 bases. V lost 5 bases, J lost 5 bases, and 12 bases lay in between. The CDR3 spans 13 residues. Germline CDR1 reads SNHLY; CDR2 reads FYNNEI. The CDR3 here is CASSLRLSETQYF. The CDR3 nucleotides are TGTGCCAGCAGTCTACGACTATCGGAGACCCAGTACTTC.